The rows below give T cell receptor beta chains drawn from one sample of a study of blood T cell repertoires in COVID-19. Generated by immunoSEQ multiplex PCR, the TCRdb table keeps only in-frame clones and is missing some. This table has over 85,000 clones, roughly 86% appearing once. The sequencing sample was made of peripheral blood. These receptors all come from a middle-aged man with active or convalescent COVID-19. The CDR3 runs from the conserved cysteine through the conserved F or W. Fields, in order: clone size, V gene, D gene, J gene, CDR3 protein, CDR3 DNA. The D gene is left open where the match is weak. Only some rows state a clone size, as once, few, many or a class for expanded clones.

>NA|TRBV7-9|TRBD1|TRBJ1-5
CASSSGDRGGWNQPQHF
TGTGCCAGCAGCTCCGGCGACAGGGGCGGATGGAATCAGCCCCAGCATTTT
>NA|TRBV12-5|TRBD2|TRBJ2-1
CASGLDGGAGINEQFF
TGTGCTAGTGGTTTGGACGGGGGGGCAGGGATCAATGAGCAGTTCTTC
>NA|TRBV18|NA|TRBJ1-3
CASFRESSGNTIYF
TGTGCCAGCTTCAGGGAAAGCTCTGGAAACACCATATATTTT
>NA|TRBV19|TRBD2|TRBJ2-1
CASSQRGSSYNEQFF
TGTGCCAGTTCACAGCGGGGGAGCTCCTACAATGAGCAGTTCTTC
>NA|TRBV7-9|TRBD1|TRBJ2-7
CASSLAGQGQPYEQYF
TGTGCCAGCAGCTTAGCGGGACAGGGGCAGCCCTACGAGCAGTACTTC
>NA|TRBV18|TRBD1|TRBJ1-6
CASSPLQGAGNSPLHF
TGTGCCAGCTCACCCCTACAGGGGGCTGGGAATTCACCCCTCCACTTT
>NA|TRBV5-1|TRBD1|TRBJ2-5
CASSLDRAQETQYF
TGCGCCAGCAGCCTGGACAGGGCGCAAGAGACCCAGTACTTC
>NA|TRBV25-1|TRBD1|TRBJ2-4
CASSGQGQVIQYF
TGTGCCAGCAGTGGACAGGGACAAGTCATTCAGTACTTC
>once|TRBV6-5|NA|TRBJ1-1
CASTGTGMNTEAFF
TGTGCCAGCACAGGAACAGGAATGAACACTGAAGCTTTCTTT
>NA|TRBV7-2|TRBD2|TRBJ2-3
CASSFRTSGSDTQYF
TGTGCCAGCAGCTTCCGGACTAGCGGATCAGATACGCAGTATTTT
>once|TRBV14|TRBD1|TRBJ1-4
CASSLNTGGGKLFF
TGTGCCAGCAGCCTTAACACAGGGGGCGGAAAACTGTTTTTT
>once|TRBV5-1|TRBD1|TRBJ2-2
CASSLPGQGTGELFF
TGCGCCAGCAGCTTACCGGGACAGGGGACCGGGGAGCTGTTTTTT
>NA|TRBV7-9|TRBD1|TRBJ2-2
CASSRTGANTGELFF
TGTGCCAGCAGCAGGACAGGTGCGAACACCGGGGAGCTGTTTTTT
>NA|TRBV11-2|TRBD1|TRBJ1-1
CASSFGQGNTEAFF
TGTGCCAGCAGCTTTGGACAGGGGAACACTGAAGCTTTCTTT
>NA|TRBV29-1|TRBD1|TRBJ1-1
CSVTGTAKNTEAFF
TGCAGCGTGACCGGGACAGCTAAGAACACTGAAGCTTTCTTT
>NA|TRBV6-5|NA|TRBJ1-6
CASSYPQDNSPLHF
TGTGCCAGCAGTTATCCCCAGGATAATTCACCCCTCCACTTT
>once|TRBV6-5|TRBD1|TRBJ2-7
CASSLNRGKVDEQYF
TGTGCCAGCAGCTTGAACAGGGGAAAGGTCGACGAGCAGTACTTC
>NA|TRBV7-6|TRBD2|TRBJ2-1
CASSLGLGGGTSYNEQFF
TGTGCCAGCAGCTTAGGGCTCGGGGGGGGTACCTCCTACAATGAGCAGTTCTTC
>NA|TRBV9|TRBD2|TRBJ2-2
CASSVLGLAGWDTGELFF
TGTGCCAGCAGCGTCTTAGGACTAGCTGGGTGGGACACCGGGGAGCTGTTTTTT
>NA|TRBV6-5|NA|TRBJ1-2
CASSYLGQFYGYTF
TGTGCCAGCAGTTACTTAGGACAGTTCTATGGCTACACCTTC
>NA|TRBV27|NA|TRBJ1-6
CASSLSGTWHSPLHF
TGTGCCAGCAGTTTGTCCGGGACATGGCATTCACCCCTCCACTTT
>NA|TRBV28|NA|TRBJ1-2
CASVKSKNYGYTF
TGTGCCAGCGTCAAATCTAAAAACTATGGCTACACCTTC
>NA|TRBV2|TRBD1|TRBJ1-6
CASSTGDSPLHF
TGTGCCAGCAGTACAGGGGATTCACCCCTCCACTTT
>few|TRBV10-3|TRBD2|TRBJ2-3
CAISDGLAGGADTQYF
TGTGCCATCAGTGATGGGCTAGCGGGGGGGGCAGATACGCAGTATTTT
>NA|TRBV5-5|NA|TRBJ1-5
CASSPGLGRHQPQHF
TGTGCCAGCAGCCCGGGATTGGGCCGCCATCAGCCCCAGCATTTT
>NA|TRBV7-2|NA|TRBJ2-1
CASSLYRVGGEQFF
TGTGCCAGCAGCCTCTACAGGGTTGGGGGTGAGCAGTTCTTC
>NA|TRBV18|TRBD1|TRBJ2-1
CASSPWTGGFNPSSYNEQFF
TGTGCCAGCTCACCATGGACAGGGGGCTTTAACCCTAGCTCCTACAATGAGCAGTTCTTC
>NA|TRBV21-1|NA|TRBJ2-1
CASSKEEGDTSYNEQFF
TGTGCCAGCAGCAAAGAAGAGGGGGATACCTCCTACAATGAGCAGTTCTTC
>once|TRBV5-1|TRBD1|TRBJ2-1
CASSFSGTDYNEQFF
TGCGCCAGCAGCTTCTCCGGGACAGACTACAATGAGCAGTTCTTC
>NA|TRBV5-4|NA|TRBJ1-4
CASSPDRLATNEKLFF
TGTGCCAGCAGCCCGGACAGACTTGCAACTAATGAAAAACTGTTTTTT
>NA|TRBV7-2|TRBD1|TRBJ2-7
CASSPRGQASYEQYF
TGTGCCAGCAGCCCGAGGGGACAGGCCTCCTACGAGCAGTACTTC
>NA|TRBV21-1|NA|TRBJ1-1
CASSKLRGSTEAFF
TGTGCCAGCAGCAAATTGCGGGGGTCCACTGAAGCTTTCTTT
>few|TRBV19|TRBD1|TRBJ1-5
CASSGTGDQPQHF
TGTGCCAGTAGTGGGACAGGGGATCAGCCCCAGCATTTT
>NA|TRBV18|TRBD1|TRBJ2-3
CASSPLGQSSTDTQYF
TGTGCCAGCTCACCCCTGGGACAGAGTTCCACAGATACGCAGTATTTT
>NA|TRBV5-4|TRBD1|TRBJ2-3
CASSSGQTPDTQYF
TGTGCCAGCAGCTCGGGACAGACCCCAGATACGCAGTATTTT
>NA|TRBV18|NA|TRBJ2-1
CASSPTGINEQFF
TGTGCCAGCTCACCGACGGGAATCAATGAGCAGTTCTTC
>NA|TRBV3-1/TRBV3-2|TRBD1|TRBJ2-7
CASSQPRTGSSYEQYF
TGTGCCAGCAGCCAACCGCGGACAGGGAGCTCCTACGAGCAGTACTTC
>NA|TRBV6-5|NA|TRBJ2-3
CASSYHRRGFGDTQYF
TGTGCCAGCAGTTACCACCGAAGGGGGTTCGGAGATACGCAGTATTTT
>NA|TRBV5-1|TRBD1|TRBJ1-5
CASSPDSGGRQPQHF
TGCGCCAGCAGCCCGGATTCAGGGGGCCGTCAGCCCCAGCATTTT
>NA|TRBV9|TRBD2|TRBJ2-3
CASSVGRASGGTSTDTQYF
TGTGCCAGCAGCGTAGGGCGGGCTAGCGGGGGGACTAGCACAGATACGCAGTATTTT
>NA|TRBV19|TRBD1|TRBJ1-4
CASSAGQVATNEKLFF
TGTGCCAGTAGTGCGGGACAGGTTGCAACTAATGAAAAACTGTTTTTT
>NA|TRBV19|NA|TRBJ1-2
CASSLQGANYGYTF
TGTGCCAGTAGCTTACAGGGAGCTAACTATGGCTACACCTTC
>NA|TRBV4-3|NA|TRBJ2-6
CASSQGTGSGANVLTF
TGCGCCAGCAGCCAAGGTACTGGCTCTGGGGCCAACGTCCTGACTTTC
>many|TRBV21-1|NA|TRBJ1-5
CASSKKMRGPHQPQHF
TGTGCCAGCAGCAAAAAGATGAGGGGGCCCCATCAGCCCCAGCATTTT
>NA|TRBV6-1|TRBD1|TRBJ1-6
CASSEQGEKNSPLHF
TGTGCCAGCAGTGAACAGGGGGAGAAGAATTCACCCCTCCACTTT
>NA|TRBV6-2/TRBV6-3|NA|TRBJ1-4
CASSYAGQGNEKLFF
TGTGCCAGCAGTTACGCTGGGCAGGGAAATGAAAAACTGTTTTTT